The source of this T cell receptor (beta chain) is a study of T cells in women clearing cervical HPV infection. With regard to this clone: The antigen remains unidentified. The read halts 3 residues ahead of the CDR3 end, with the missing end drawn from the germline J gene.

V lost 4 bases and J 0 bases, leaving 14 bases between the germline ends. The CDR3 contains 16 residues. Germline V gene lookup returns CDR1 MNHNS and CDR2 SASEGT. Study observations and caveats: Controls had more TRBV6-7 (0.16%) than cases (about 0.11%).

Sequenced by immunoSEQ multiplex PCR; TCRdb stores in-frame clones only, minus some. This table lists about 41,000 clones. This sequence originates from a woman between 18 and 70 years old with a cervical HPV16 infection that either progressed to CIN3+ or cleared (not recorded which). The specimen was blood buffy coat. The chain joins TRBV6-1 to TRBJ2-3; D might be TRBD1 (5 bases). Partial CDR3 DNA: TGTGCCAGCAGTGCAGCAATCCAGGGCAGCACAGATACG. The encoded protein is CASSAAIQGSTDT. The whole CDR3 region reads CASSAAIQGSTDTQYF.